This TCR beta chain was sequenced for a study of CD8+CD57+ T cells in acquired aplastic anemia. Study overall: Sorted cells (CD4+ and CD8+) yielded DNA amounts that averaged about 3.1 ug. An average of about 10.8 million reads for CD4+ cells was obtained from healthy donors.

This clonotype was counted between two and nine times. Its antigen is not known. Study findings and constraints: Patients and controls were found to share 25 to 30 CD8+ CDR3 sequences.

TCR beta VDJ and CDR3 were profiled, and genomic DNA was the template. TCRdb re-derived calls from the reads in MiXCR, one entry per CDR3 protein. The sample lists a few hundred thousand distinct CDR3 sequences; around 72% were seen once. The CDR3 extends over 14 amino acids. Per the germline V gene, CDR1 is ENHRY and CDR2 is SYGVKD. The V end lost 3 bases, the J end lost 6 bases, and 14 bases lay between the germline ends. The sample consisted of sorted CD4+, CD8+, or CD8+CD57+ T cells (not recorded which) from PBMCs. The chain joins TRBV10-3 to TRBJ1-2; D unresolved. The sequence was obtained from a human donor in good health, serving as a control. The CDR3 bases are TGTGCCATCAGTGAAGAAAGGGCCACGCATGGCTACACCTTC. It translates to CAISEERATHGYTF.